This is a list of T cell receptor beta chains from one sample in a study of shared clonotypes between healthy human individuals. Only in-frame clones appear in the TCRdb table, and some are missing; sequencing was by immunoSEQ multiplex PCR. The sample yields some 2,500,000 clones, 93% seen once. Sequencing was done on a sample of naive CD4+ T cells from PBMCs. The source of these receptors is a young man in good health. Some clones in this sample may be carry-over from other donors' samples. CDR3s include the opening cysteine and the closing phenylalanine or tryptophan. The D gene is left open where the match is weak. Clone size is stated in some rows and not others, as once, few, many or a class when expanded.

CDR3 | DNA | J | V | size | D
CASSRGSGTGVLRGYTF | TGTGCCAGTAGTCGGGGTTCCGGGACAGGCGTCCTGAGGGGCTACACCTTC | TRBJ1-2 | TRBV19 | - | TRBD1
CASSQSGFTGELFF | TGTGCCAGCAGCCAGTCAGGGTTCACTGGGGAGCTGTTTTTT | TRBJ2-2 | TRBV14 | - | -
CASSPRTSSYNEQFF | TGTGCCAGCAGCCCCCGCACTAGCTCCTACAATGAGCAGTTCTTC | TRBJ2-1 | TRBV28 | - | -
CASSAQQGTGESPLHF | TGTGCCAGCAGTGCCCAACAGGGGACTGGGGAGTCACCCCTCCACTTT | TRBJ1-6 | TRBV25-1 | - | TRBD1
CAVWGYSGNTIYF | TGTGCAGTTTGGGGGTACTCTGGAAACACCATATATTTT | TRBJ1-3 | TRBV28 | - | -
CSVSTGYGTGELFF | TGCAGCGTCTCGACAGGGTATGGCACCGGGGAGCTGTTTTTT | TRBJ2-2 | TRBV29-1 | - | TRBD1
CASRQGATGANVLTF | TGTGCCAGCAGGCAGGGGGCTACTGGGGCCAACGTCCTGACTTTC | TRBJ2-6 | TRBV27 | - | TRBD1
CASSLFGGRPPTDTQYF | TGTGCCAGCAGCTTATTCGGGGGGCGACCTCCCACAGATACGCAGTATTTT | TRBJ2-3 | TRBV7-2 | - | -
CASSLAAGAYTDTQYF | TGCGCCAGCAGCTTGGCGGCAGGGGCCTACACAGATACGCAGTATTTT | TRBJ2-3 | TRBV5-1 | - | -
CASSYGGQEAFF | TGTGCCAGCAGCTACGGGGGACAGGAAGCTTTCTTT | TRBJ1-1 | TRBV6-6 | - | TRBD1
CASSQIRETQYF | TGTGCCAGCAGCCAAATCCGGGAGACCCAGTACTTC | TRBJ2-5 | TRBV14 | - | -
CASSELTGGYGYTF | TGTGCCAGCAGTGAACTAACCGGGGGCTATGGCTACACCTTC | TRBJ1-2 | TRBV6-1 | - | -
CASSLGRGRGGNTIYF | TGCGCCAGCAGCTTGGGTAGGGGGCGAGGCGGAAACACCATATATTTT | TRBJ1-3 | TRBV5-1 | - | TRBD1
CASSQALWGGGSYPYEQYF | TGCGCCAGCAGCCAGGCCCTTTGGGGGGGCGGGAGTTACCCCTACGAGCAGTACTTC | TRBJ2-7 | TRBV4-1 | - | -
CASSFDREQPQHF | TGTGCCAGCAGCTTCGACAGGGAGCAGCCCCAGCATTTT | TRBJ1-5 | TRBV7-2 | - | TRBD1
CASSLGGQTAHEQYF | TGCGCCAGCAGCTTGGGTGGTCAAACAGCCCACGAGCAGTACTTC | TRBJ2-7 | TRBV5-1 | - | -
CASSSRWGGPGEQYF | TGTGCCAGCAGCTCCCGTTGGGGAGGGCCGGGGGAGCAGTACTTC | TRBJ2-7 | TRBV7-2 | - | TRBD2
CASSLFNGQITDTQYF | TGTGCCAGCAGCTTATTTAACGGACAGATCACAGATACGCAGTATTTT | TRBJ2-3 | TRBV7-8 | - | -
CASSLGGGYNNEQFF | TGTGCCAGCAGCTTGGGGGGCGGGTACAACAATGAGCAGTTCTTC | TRBJ2-1 | TRBV5-4 | - | -
CASSERRGTKGEQYF | TGTGCCAGCAGTGAACGTCGAGGGACAAAGGGGGAGCAGTACTTC | TRBJ2-7 | TRBV2 | - | -
CANLAGGVHEQYF | TGTGCCAACCTAGCGGGAGGGGTCCACGAGCAGTACTTC | TRBJ2-7 | TRBV11-3 | - | TRBD2
CASRDRGLGNTEAFF | TGTGCCAGCCGGGACAGGGGGCTGGGTAACACTGAAGCTTTCTTT | TRBJ1-1 | TRBV19 | once | TRBD1
CASSLTGGAKNIQYF | TGTGCCAGCAGTTTAACAGGGGGAGCCAAAAACATTCAGTACTTC | TRBJ2-4 | TRBV28 | - | TRBD1
CASDKKRGTEAFF | TGTGCCAGCGATAAAAAGAGGGGCACTGAAGCTTTCTTT | TRBJ1-1 | TRBV6-1 | - | -
CASGTFHTF | TGTGCCTCTGGGACTTTCCACACCTTC | TRBJ1-2 | TRBV3-1/TRBV3-2 | - | -
CASSLVAYQETQYF | TGTGCCAGCAGCTTAGTAGCGTACCAAGAGACCCAGTACTTC | TRBJ2-5 | TRBV7-9 | - | -